One sample yielded the 8 T cell receptor beta chains listed below, sequenced in a study of OX40 agonist ivuxolimab in advanced cancers. Profiled with immunoSEQ multiplex PCR; TCRdb holds only in-frame clones, not every one. The sample carries 65,000 to 85,000 clones, less than 85% recorded once. Sample: CD4+ or CD8+ T cells sorted from blood, taken in a trial of the OX40 agonist ivuxolimab. These receptor sequences come from an adult with an advanced solid tumor such as melanoma, head and neck, liver or kidney cancer.

This sequence joins TRBV5-1 and TRBJ1-2; 8 nucleotides agree with TRBD1. V trimming: 0 bases; J trimming: 5 bases; junction bases outside the gene matches: 3. This CDR3 spans 14 amino acids. CDR1 and CDR2 (germline): SGHRS, YFSETQ. CDR3 residues: CASSLAQGEYGYTF. The CDR3 bases are TGCGCCAGCAGCTTGGCACAGGGGGAATATGGCTACACCTTC. Together with reference TRBV5-1 and TRBJ1-2, the CDR3 gives the full variable domain: KAGVTQTPRYLIKTRGQQVTLSCSPISGHRSVSWYQQTPGQGLQFLFEYFSETQRNKGNFPGRFSGRQFSNSRSEMNVSTLELGDSALYLCASSLAQGEYGYTFGSGTRLTVV.

This clone was counted only a few times. The V call is TRBV19, the J call TRBJ1-5; no reliable D call. This CDR3 has 14 residues. CDR1 LNHDA and CDR2 SQIVND come from the germline V gene (reference sequence). The DNA of the CDR3 is TGTGTCCGGCCCCGCCCTGGCGGGAATCAGCCCCAGCATTTT. Its protein product is CVRPRPGGNQPQHF.

J is TRBJ2-1 and V is TRBV7-2; no clear D gene. The CDR3 runs 16 residues. CDR1 SGHTA and CDR2 FQGNSA come from the germline V gene. V was shortened by 2 bases and J by 8 bases, with 19 bases between the two germline ends. CDR3 residues: CASSLFSTTSPDEQFF. In DNA form, the CDR3 reads TGTGCCAGCAGCTTATTCTCAACGACGTCACCCGATGAGCAGTTCTTC.

This chain links TRBV7-2 with TRBJ2-1, with 14 positions matching TRBD2. Germline V gene data show CDR1 as SGHTA and CDR2 as FQGNSA. V lost 4 bases, J lost 9 bases, and 8 bases stayed unmatched. The CDR3 extends over 16 amino acids. CDR3 in DNA: TGTGCCAGCAGCTCGCTGGGACTAGCGGGGGATCTTGAGCAGTTCTTC. Protein: CASSSLGLAGDLEQFF.

A single count supports this clone. V usage is TRBV5-1 and J usage is TRBJ1-2; 11 positions match TRBD1. Trimming removed 4 bases from V and 0 bases from J; junction bases left unmatched: 5. The V gene's germline CDR1 is SGHRS and CDR2 YFSETQ. The CDR3 totals 16 residues. The CDR3 region is CASSPGQGAANYGYTF. CDR3 DNA: TGCGCCAGCAGCCCCGGACAGGGGGCAGCTAACTATGGCTACACCTTC.

A note on this clone: This sample includes further DNA sequences coding for the same CDR3. CDR3 loop: CASSNYEQYF. CDR3 nucleotide sequence: TGTGCCAGCAGCAACTACGAGCAGTACTTC. The V and J genes are TRBV2 and TRBJ2-7, with unresolved D. Trimming left V 6 bases short and J 3 bases short, with 3 bases between. The germline CDR1 and CDR2 sequences are SNHLY and FYNNEI. This CDR3 is 10 amino acids long.

The V call is TRBV30, the J call TRBJ2-7; no clear D gene. Trimming shortened V by 4 bases and J by 3 bases, and 7 bases separated the two germline ends. This CDR3 region has 11 residues. The germline gives CDR1 GTSNPN, CDR2 SVGIG (reference sequence). The CDR3 DNA reads TGTGCCTGGACTCGGAACTACGAGCAGTACTTC. Protein sequence: CAWTRNYEQYF.

The rearrangement joins TRBV5-1 to TRBJ1-3; unclear D gene. V shed 1 base and J shed 4 bases, with 6 bases lying between them. CDR3 length equals 13 residues. Germline CDR1 SGHRS, CDR2 YFSETQ. CDR3 sequence: CASSLPGGNTIYF. In DNA form, the CDR3 reads TGCGCCAGCAGCTTGCCCGGAGGAAACACCATATATTTT.